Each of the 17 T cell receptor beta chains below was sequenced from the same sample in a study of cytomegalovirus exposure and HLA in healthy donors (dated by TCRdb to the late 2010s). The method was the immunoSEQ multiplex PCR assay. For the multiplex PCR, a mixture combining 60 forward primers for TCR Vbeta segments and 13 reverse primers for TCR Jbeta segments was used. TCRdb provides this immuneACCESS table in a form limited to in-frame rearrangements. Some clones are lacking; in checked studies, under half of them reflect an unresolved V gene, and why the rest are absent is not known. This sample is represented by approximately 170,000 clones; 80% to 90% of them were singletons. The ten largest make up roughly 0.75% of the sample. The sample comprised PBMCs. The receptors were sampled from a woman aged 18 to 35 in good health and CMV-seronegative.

The CDR3 loop reads CASSEVAALGRAADTQYF. The CDR3 DNA is TGTGCCAGCAGCGAAGTTGCTGCTTTGGGGAGGGCTGCAGATACGCAGTATTTT. This chain uses TRBV9 with TRBJ2-3; 7 bases are a match to TRBD2. From germline, CDR1 is SGDLS and CDR2 YYNGEE. The CDR3 contains 18 residues. The V gene end was trimmed by 3 bases and the J gene end by 4 bases; junction bases not matched to a gene: 17.

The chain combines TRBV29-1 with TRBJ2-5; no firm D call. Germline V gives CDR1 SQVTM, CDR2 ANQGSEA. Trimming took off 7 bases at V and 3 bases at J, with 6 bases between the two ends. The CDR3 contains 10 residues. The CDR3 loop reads CSGAKETQYF. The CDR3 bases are TGCAGCGGCGCAAAAGAGACCCAGTACTTC.

The CDR3, as DNA: TGTGCCAGCAGCTCCGGACTAGCGGGAGAGATCGACGAGCAGTACTTC. This gives the protein CASSSGLAGEIDEQYF. This chain joins TRBV5-5 and TRBJ2-7, with TRBD2 matching 13 bases. This CDR3 region has 16 residues. The V gene end was trimmed by 3 bases and the J gene end by 5 bases; junction bases not matched to a gene: 8. Germline V gives CDR1 SGHKS, CDR2 YYEKEE (reference sequence).

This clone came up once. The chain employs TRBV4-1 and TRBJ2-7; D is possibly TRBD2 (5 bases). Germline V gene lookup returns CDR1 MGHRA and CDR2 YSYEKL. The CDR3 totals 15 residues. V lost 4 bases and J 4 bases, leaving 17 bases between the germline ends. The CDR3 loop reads CASSPPGTNGYEQYF. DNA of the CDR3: TGCGCCAGCAGCCCCCCGGGAACTAATGGATACGAGCAGTACTTC.

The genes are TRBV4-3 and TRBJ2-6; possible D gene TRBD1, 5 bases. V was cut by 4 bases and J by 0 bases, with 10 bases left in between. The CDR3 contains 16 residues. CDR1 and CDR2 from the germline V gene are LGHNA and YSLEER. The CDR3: CASSRTGPSGANVLTF. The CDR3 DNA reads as TGCGCCAGCAGCCGCACAGGACCCTCTGGGGCCAACGTCCTGACTTTC.

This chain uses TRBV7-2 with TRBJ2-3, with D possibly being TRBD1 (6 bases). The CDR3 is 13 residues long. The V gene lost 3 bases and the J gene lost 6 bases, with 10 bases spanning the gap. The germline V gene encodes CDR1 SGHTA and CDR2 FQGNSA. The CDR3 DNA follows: TGTGCCAGCAGCTTTAGGGGGAGTGATACGCAGTATTTT. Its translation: CASSFRGSDTQYF.

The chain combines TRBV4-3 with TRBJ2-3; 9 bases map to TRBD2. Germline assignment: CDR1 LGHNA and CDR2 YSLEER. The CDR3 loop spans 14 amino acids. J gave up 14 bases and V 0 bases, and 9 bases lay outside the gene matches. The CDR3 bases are TGCGCCAGCAGCCAAGATCTACCCAGCGGGAGGCCGTATTTT. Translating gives CASSQDLPSGRPYF.

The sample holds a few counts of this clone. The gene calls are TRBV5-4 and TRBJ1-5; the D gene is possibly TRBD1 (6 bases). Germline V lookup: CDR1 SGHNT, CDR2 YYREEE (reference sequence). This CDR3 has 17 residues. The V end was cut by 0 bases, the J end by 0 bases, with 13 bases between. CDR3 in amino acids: CASSLAADSYSNQPQHF. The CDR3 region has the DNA TGTGCCAGCAGCTTGGCGGCGGACAGCTATAGCAATCAGCCCCAGCATTTT.

CDR3 nucleotides: TGTGCCAGCAGTTTATATGCTAGCCTTGCTCTACCGGGCTCCTACAATGAGCAGTTCTTC. Its translation: CASSLYASLALPGSYNEQFF. The chain carries TRBV27 and TRBJ2-1; tentative D call: TRBD2 (5 bases). This CDR3 has 20 residues. Germline CDR1 reads MNHEY; CDR2 reads SMNVEV (reference sequence). Trimming left V 1 base short and J 0 bases short, with 22 bases between.

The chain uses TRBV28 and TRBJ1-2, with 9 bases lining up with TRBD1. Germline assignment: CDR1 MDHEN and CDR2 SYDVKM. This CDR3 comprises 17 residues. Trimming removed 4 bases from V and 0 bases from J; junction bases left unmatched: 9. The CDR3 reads CASSSAPGTGPNYGYTF. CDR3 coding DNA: TGTGCCAGCAGTTCTGCCCCCGGGACAGGGCCTAACTATGGCTACACCTTC.

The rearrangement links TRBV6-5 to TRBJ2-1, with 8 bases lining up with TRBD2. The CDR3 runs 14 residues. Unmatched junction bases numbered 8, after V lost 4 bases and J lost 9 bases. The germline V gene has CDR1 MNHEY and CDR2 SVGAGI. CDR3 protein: CASSFGRAAFEQFF. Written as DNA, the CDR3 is TGTGCCAGCAGTTTCGGGAGGGCCGCTTTTGAGCAGTTCTTC.

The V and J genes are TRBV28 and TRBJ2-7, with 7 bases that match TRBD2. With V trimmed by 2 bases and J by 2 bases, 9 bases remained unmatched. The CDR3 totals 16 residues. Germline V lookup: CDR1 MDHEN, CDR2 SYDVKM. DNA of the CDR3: TGTGCCAGCAGTTTAAGCGGGACTACTGGCGCCTACGAGCAGTACTTC. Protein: CASSLSGTTGAYEQYF. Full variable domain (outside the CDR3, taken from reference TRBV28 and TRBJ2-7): DVKVTQSSRYLVKRTGEKVFLECVQDMDHENMFWYRQDPGLGLRLIYFSYDVKMKEKGDIPEGYSVSREKKERFSLILESASTNQTSMYLCASSLSGTTGAYEQYFGPGTRLTVT.

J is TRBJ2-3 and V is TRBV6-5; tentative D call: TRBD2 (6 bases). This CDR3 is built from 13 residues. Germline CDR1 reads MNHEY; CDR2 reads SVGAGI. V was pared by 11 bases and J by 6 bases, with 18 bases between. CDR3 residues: CASRGGGFDTQYF. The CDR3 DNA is TGTGCCTCGAGGGGTGGAGGGTTTGATACGCAGTATTTT.

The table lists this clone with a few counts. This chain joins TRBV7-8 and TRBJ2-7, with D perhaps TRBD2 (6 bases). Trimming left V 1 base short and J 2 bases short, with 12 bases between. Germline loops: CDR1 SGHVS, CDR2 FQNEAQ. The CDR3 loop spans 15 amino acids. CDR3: CASSLVGGSPYEQYF. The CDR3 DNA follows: TGTGCCAGCAGCTTAGTTGGGGGGAGCCCCTACGAGCAGTACTTC.

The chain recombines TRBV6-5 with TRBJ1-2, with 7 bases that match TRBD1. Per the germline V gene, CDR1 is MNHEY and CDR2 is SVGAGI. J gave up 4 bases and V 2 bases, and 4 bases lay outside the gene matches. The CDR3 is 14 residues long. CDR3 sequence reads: CASSYRGPSYGYTF. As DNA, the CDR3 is TGTGCCAGCAGTTACAGGGGGCCAAGCTATGGCTACACCTTC.

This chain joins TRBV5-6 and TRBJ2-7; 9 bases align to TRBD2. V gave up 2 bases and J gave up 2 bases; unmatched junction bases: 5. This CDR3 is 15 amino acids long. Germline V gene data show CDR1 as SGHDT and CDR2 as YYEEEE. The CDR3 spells CASSFTAGGPYEQYF. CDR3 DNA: TGTGCCAGCAGCTTTACAGCGGGAGGTCCCTACGAGCAGTACTTC.

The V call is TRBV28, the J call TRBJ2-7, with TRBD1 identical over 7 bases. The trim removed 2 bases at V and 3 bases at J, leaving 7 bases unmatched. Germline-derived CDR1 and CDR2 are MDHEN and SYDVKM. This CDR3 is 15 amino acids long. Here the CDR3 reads CASSLRPGQNYEQYF. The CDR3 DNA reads TGTGCCAGCAGTTTACGACCGGGACAGAACTACGAGCAGTACTTC. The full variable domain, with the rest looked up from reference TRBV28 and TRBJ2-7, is DVKVTQSSRYLVKRTGEKVFLECVQDMDHENMFWYRQDPGLGLRLIYFSYDVKMKEKGDIPEGYSVSREKKERFSLILESASTNQTSMYLCASSLRPGQNYEQYFGPGTRLTVT.